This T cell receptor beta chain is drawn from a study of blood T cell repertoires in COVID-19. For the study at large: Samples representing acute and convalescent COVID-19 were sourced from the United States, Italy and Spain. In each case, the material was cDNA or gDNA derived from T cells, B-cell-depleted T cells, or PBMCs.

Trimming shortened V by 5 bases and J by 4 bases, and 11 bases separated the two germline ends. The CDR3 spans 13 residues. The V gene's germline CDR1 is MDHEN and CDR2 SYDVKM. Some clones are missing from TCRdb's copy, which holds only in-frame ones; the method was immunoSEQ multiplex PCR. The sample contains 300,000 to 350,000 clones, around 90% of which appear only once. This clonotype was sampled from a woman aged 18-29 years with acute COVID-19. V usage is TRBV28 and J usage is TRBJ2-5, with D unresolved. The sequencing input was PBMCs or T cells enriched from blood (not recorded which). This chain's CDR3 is CASSPPTLETQYF. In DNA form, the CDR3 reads TGTGCCAGCAGTCCCCCGACTCTAGAGACCCAGTACTTC.